Listed below are T cell receptor beta chains from one sample, sequenced in a study of identical twins. TCRdb recomputed calls from the 5' RACE reads with MiXCR, one row per CDR3 protein. Of 550,000 to 700,000 distinct CDR3 sequences in the sample, less than 25% were seen once. The sample was also reused in another study, on T cells expressing NK-cell markers.

The sequencing input was PBMCs. The source is a woman aged 18-35 years in good health. Both conserved end residues are part of each CDR3. Each record gives: clone size, D gene, J gene, V gene, CDR3 protein, CDR3 DNA. The D gene is left open where the match is weak. Size values are once, few and many counts, or a class for expanded clones, and some rows have none.

few	TRBD2	TRBJ2-1	TRBV6-5	CASSSEPGTSYVDEQFF	TGTGCCAGCAGTTCTGAGCCCGGGACTAGCTATGTTGATGAGCAGTTCTTC
many	.	TRBJ2-7	TRBV7-8	CASSAVGQNYEQYF	TGTGCCAGCAGCGCCGTGGGGCAGAACTACGAGCAGTACTTC
.	.	TRBJ2-2	TRBV7-7	CASSFLPGTGELFF	TGTGCCAGCAGCTTCCTCCCGGGTACCGGGGAGCTGTTTTTT
.	.	TRBJ1-5	TRBV7-8	CASSLWPGEPQHF	TGTGCCAGCAGCTTGTGGCCGGGGGAGCCCCAGCATTTT
few	TRBD2	TRBJ2-7	TRBV25-1	CASSAGLAGGSYEQYF	TGTGCCAGCAGTGCCGGACTAGCGGGAGGGAGCTACGAGCAGTACTTC
many	TRBD2	TRBJ2-1	TRBV6-1	CASSQIAGGLNEQFF	TGTGCCAGCAGTCAGATAGCGGGAGGCCTCAATGAGCAGTTCTTC
.	TRBD1	TRBJ1-4	TRBV18	CASSLRDRAHEKLFF	TGTGCCAGCTCCCTACGGGACAGGGCGCATGAAAAACTGTTTTTT
few	.	TRBJ2-1	TRBV3-1	CASGWAGPYNEQFF	TGTGCCAGCGGTTGGGCGGGGCCCTATAATGAGCAGTTCTTC
.	.	TRBJ2-3	TRBV5-1	CASSLIPTVPSTDTQYF	TGCGCCAGCAGCTTGATCCCGACAGTCCCTAGCACAGATACGCAGTATTTT
few	.	TRBJ2-7	TRBV29-1	CSGGSANYEQYF	TGCAGCGGCGGGTCGGCGAACTACGAGCAGTACTTC
.	TRBD2	TRBJ2-3	TRBV5-1	CASSPQGTSGTDTQYF	TGCGCCAGCAGCCCCCAGGGCACTAGCGGTACAGATACGCAGTATTTT
.	.	TRBJ2-7	TRBV10-2	CASSEPLREQYF	TGCGCCAGCAGCGAGCCACTGAGGGAGCAGTACTTC
.	.	TRBJ2-3	TRBV5-1	CASSLEGRDLPTDTQYF	TGCGCCAGCAGCTTGGAGGGCAGAGACTTGCCCACAGATACGCAGTATTTT
.	TRBD2	TRBJ2-2	TRBV5-1	CASSLSAGGSTGELFF	TGCGCCAGCAGCTTGAGCGCGGGGGGGTCGACCGGGGAGCTGTTTTTT
few	TRBD2	TRBJ2-1	TRBV24-1	CATSDLEREKGSVSYNEQFF	TGTGCCACCAGTGATTTGGAGCGGGAGAAAGGGAGTGTTTCCTACAATGAGCAGTTCTTC
.	TRBD2	TRBJ2-5	TRBV20-1	CSCSLAGGVTQYF	TGCAGTTGCTCACTAGCGGGAGGGGTAACCCAGTACTTC
.	.	TRBJ1-5	TRBV7-8	CASSFSLGNQPQHF	TGTGCCAGCAGCTTTTCGTTAGGGAATCAGCCCCAGCATTTT
few	TRBD1	TRBJ2-2	TRBV20-1	CSAKRGTANTGELFF	TGCAGTGCTAAGCGAGGGACAGCGAACACCGGGGAGCTGTTTTTT
.	.	TRBJ2-1	TRBV30	CAWRSVGYNEQFF	TGTGCCTGGAGAAGTGTAGGCTACAATGAGCAGTTCTTC
few	.	TRBJ2-1	TRBV7-3	CASSLLGADYNEQFF	TGTGCCAGCAGCTTATTGGGGGCAGACTACAATGAGCAGTTCTTC
many	.	TRBJ1-6	TRBV5-1	CASSEKGVDNSPLHF	TGCGCCAGCAGCGAAAAGGGGGTAGATAATTCACCCCTCCACTTT
.	TRBD1	TRBJ2-7	TRBV20-1	CSATTAGQGHEQYF	TGCAGTGCAACGACTGCAGGACAGGGCCACGAGCAGTACTTC
.	.	TRBJ2-3	TRBV27	CASSLMVSRDTQYF	TGTGCCAGCAGTTTAATGGTTAGCCGGGATACGCAGTATTTT
.	.	TRBJ1-1	TRBV5-6	CASSLVALEAEAFF	TGTGCCAGCAGCTTAGTGGCCCTCGAAGCTGAAGCTTTCTTT
few	.	TRBJ2-1	TRBV6-5	CASSYSLAGTNNEQFF	TGTGCCAGCAGTTACTCGTTGGCAGGGACCAACAATGAGCAGTTCTTC
few	.	TRBJ2-1	TRBV12-3/TRBV12-4	CASSSGPTRRRNEQFF	TGTGCCAGCAGTTCGGGACCGACCCGTAGGCGTAATGAGCAGTTCTTC
few	TRBD1	TRBJ2-3	TRBV9	CASSVQGVTSTDTQYF	TGTGCCAGCAGCGTACAGGGGGTAACTAGCACAGATACGCAGTATTTT
many	.	TRBJ2-5	TRBV9	CASSVGGSERETQYF	TGTGCCAGCAGCGTAGGGGGTAGCGAGAGGGAGACCCAGTACTTC
many	.	TRBJ1-4	TRBV5-1	CASSLAYSSNEKLFF	TGCGCCAGCAGCTTGGCCTACAGCTCTAATGAAAAACTGTTTTTT
.	TRBD1	TRBJ2-1	TRBV7-3	CASSLTGQGRDEQFF	TGTGCCAGCAGCTTAACGGGACAGGGTAGGGATGAGCAGTTCTTC
few	.	TRBJ2-1	TRBV7-2	CASSTDRLPYNEQFF	TGTGCCAGCAGCACTGACAGGTTGCCCTACAATGAGCAGTTCTTC
.	.	TRBJ2-5	TRBV5-1	CASSLMRGSQETQYF	TGCGCCAGCAGCTTGATGCGGGGCAGCCAAGAGACCCAGTACTTC
many	.	TRBJ2-5	TRBV10-3	CAISPGQYQETQYF	TGTGCCATCAGCCCAGGACAGTACCAAGAGACCCAGTACTTC
few	.	TRBJ2-7	TRBV12-3/TRBV12-4	CASSFEEQYF	TGTGCCAGCAGTTTTGAAGAGCAGTACTTC
.	.	TRBJ2-7	TRBV25-1	CASSEWPGAHEQYF	TGTGCCAGCAGTGAATGGCCCGGAGCCCACGAGCAGTACTTC
.	.	TRBJ2-7	TRBV30	CAFHGLSYEQYF	TGTGCCTTCCACGGACTATCATACGAGCAGTACTTC
.	.	TRBJ2-6	TRBV5-1	CASREDGAGANVLTF	TGCGCCAGCAGAGAAGACGGGGCTGGGGCCAACGTCCTGACTTTC
.	.	TRBJ1-2	TRBV15	CATSKATYGGANYGYTF	TGTGCCACCAGCAAAGCGACGTACGGGGGAGCTAACTATGGCTACACCTTC
many	.	TRBJ2-3	TRBV20-1	CSARDLVRQATDTQYF	TGCAGTGCTAGAGATTTGGTGCGGCAGGCCACAGATACGCAGTATTTT
many	.	TRBJ1-2	TRBV12-3/TRBV12-4	CASSLWREGYTF	TGTGCCAGCAGTTTATGGCGGGAGGGCTACACCTTC
few	.	TRBJ1-6	TRBV28	CASSLGVGKSSYNSPLHF	TGTGCCAGCAGTTTGGGAGTCGGGAAGAGCTCCTATAATTCACCCCTCCACTTT
.	.	TRBJ1-2	TRBV29-1	CSARGGQNYGYTF	TGCAGCGCCCGAGGTGGTCAGAACTATGGCTACACCTTC
few	TRBD2	TRBJ2-1	TRBV20-1	CSAREIPSGGLGEQFF	TGCAGTGCTAGAGAAATCCCTAGCGGGGGCTTGGGTGAGCAGTTCTTC
many	.	TRBJ2-3	TRBV6-1	CASSAPGHTDTQYF	TGTGCCAGCAGTGCCCCGGGCCACACAGATACGCAGTATTTT
.	.	TRBJ2-2	TRBV4-1	CASSPRTEIANTGELFF	TGCGCCAGCAGCCCGCGGACAGAGATCGCGAACACCGGGGAGCTGTTTTTT
.	TRBD1	TRBJ2-7	TRBV5-1	CASSLETGAYEQYF	TGCGCCAGCAGCTTGGAGACAGGGGCCTACGAGCAGTACTTC
.	.	TRBJ2-7	TRBV5-1	CASSPRGRTDYEQYF	TGCGCCAGCAGCCCCCGAGGAAGGACAGACTACGAGCAGTACTTC
few	TRBD2	TRBJ2-7	TRBV7-9	CASSSGLAGGSYEQYF	TGTGCCAGCAGCTCCGGACTAGCGGGGGGAAGCTACGAGCAGTACTTC
once	.	TRBJ2-7	TRBV7-9	CASASAPSYEQYF	TGTGCCAGCGCAAGTGCCCCCTCCTACGAGCAGTACTTC
few	.	TRBJ2-2	TRBV12-3/TRBV12-4	CASSLEFRLGELFF	TGTGCCAGCAGTTTAGAATTTAGGCTGGGGGAGCTGTTTTTT
few	.	TRBJ2-5	TRBV3-1	CASSQGTHATQYF	TGTGCCAGCAGCCAAGGGACCCACGCGACCCAGTACTTC
many	.	TRBJ1-1	TRBV7-3	CASSLNSHSPEAFF	TGTGCCAGCAGCTTAAACAGCCACAGTCCCGAAGCTTTCTTT
.	TRBD2	TRBJ2-3	TRBV10-3	CAISGLQREFTDTQYF	TGTGCCATCAGTGGACTCCAGCGGGAATTCACAGATACGCAGTATTTT
.	.	TRBJ2-1	TRBV7-7	CASSLPFANEQFF	TGTGCCAGCAGCCTCCCATTCGCCAATGAGCAGTTCTTC
few	TRBD1	TRBJ2-3	TRBV7-2	CASSSGTGSSDTQYF	TGTGCCAGCAGTTCCGGGACAGGGAGCTCAGATACGCAGTATTTT
few	.	TRBJ2-1	TRBV12-3/TRBV12-4	CASSLGVAEQFF	TGTGCCAGCAGTTTAGGAGTGGCGGAGCAGTTCTTC
few	.	TRBJ1-2	TRBV4-2	CASSSHAAGDYGYTF	TGTGCCAGCAGCTCCCACGCAGCCGGGGACTATGGCTACACCTTC
.	.	TRBJ2-1	TRBV6-1	CASRVRRGPYNEQFF	TGTGCCAGCCGGGTCCGTCGGGGACCCTACAATGAGCAGTTCTTC
few	TRBD2	TRBJ2-1	TRBV5-1	CASSWGLAVYNEQFF	TGCGCCAGCAGCTGGGGACTAGCGGTCTACAATGAGCAGTTCTTC
many	TRBD2	TRBJ2-7	TRBV6-5	CASSYSSSGGYYEQYF	TGTGCCAGCAGTTACTCGAGTAGCGGGGGATATTACGAGCAGTACTTC